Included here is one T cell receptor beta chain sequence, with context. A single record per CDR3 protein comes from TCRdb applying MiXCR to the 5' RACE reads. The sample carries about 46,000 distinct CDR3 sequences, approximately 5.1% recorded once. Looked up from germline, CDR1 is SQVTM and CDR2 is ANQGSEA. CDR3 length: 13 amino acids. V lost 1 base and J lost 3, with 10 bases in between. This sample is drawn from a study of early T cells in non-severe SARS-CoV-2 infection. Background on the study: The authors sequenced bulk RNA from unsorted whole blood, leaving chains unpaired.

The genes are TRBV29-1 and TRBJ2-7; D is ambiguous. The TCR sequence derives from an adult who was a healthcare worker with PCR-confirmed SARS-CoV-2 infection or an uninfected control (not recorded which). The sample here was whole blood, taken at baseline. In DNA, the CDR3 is TGCAGCGTTGAAGCCAATCCGGGCTACGAGCAGTACTTC. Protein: CSVEANPGYEQYF.